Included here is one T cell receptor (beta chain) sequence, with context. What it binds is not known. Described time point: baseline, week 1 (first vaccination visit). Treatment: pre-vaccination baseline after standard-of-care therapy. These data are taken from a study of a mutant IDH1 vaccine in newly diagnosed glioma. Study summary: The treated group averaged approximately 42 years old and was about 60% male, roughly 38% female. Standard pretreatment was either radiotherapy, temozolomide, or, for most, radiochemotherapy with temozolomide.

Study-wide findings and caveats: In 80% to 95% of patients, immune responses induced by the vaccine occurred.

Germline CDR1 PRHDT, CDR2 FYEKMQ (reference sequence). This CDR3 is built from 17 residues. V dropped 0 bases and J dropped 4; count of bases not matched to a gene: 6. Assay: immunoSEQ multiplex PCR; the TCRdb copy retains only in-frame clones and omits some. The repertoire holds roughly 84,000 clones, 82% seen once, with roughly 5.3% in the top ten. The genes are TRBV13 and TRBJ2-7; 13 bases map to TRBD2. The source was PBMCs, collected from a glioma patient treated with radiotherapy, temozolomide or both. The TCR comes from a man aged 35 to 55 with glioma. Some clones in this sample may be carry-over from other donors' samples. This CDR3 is CASSLGPTSGGAYEQYF. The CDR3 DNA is TGTGCCAGCAGCTTAGGCCCCACTAGCGGGGGGGCTTACGAGCAGTACTTC.